This is a list of T cell receptor beta chains from one sample in a study of patients and donors after allogeneic stem cell transplantation. TCRdb re-derived calls from the RT-PCR reads in MiXCR, one entry per CDR3 protein. The sample shows some 150,000 distinct CDR3 sequences, over 35% of them seen only once. Sequencing input: blood, either unsorted or a sorted T cell fraction (not recorded which). These receptors were collected from a human donor who was either an allogeneic HSCT recipient or a stem cell or donor lymphocyte infusion donor (not recorded which). It is not recorded whose cells these are; they may come from a transplant donor. CDR3s include the opening cysteine and the closing phenylalanine or tryptophan. Fields, in order: V gene, D gene, J gene, clone size, CDR3 length, CDR3 DNA, CDR3 protein. D genes are given only for firm matches. Rows give clone size only sometimes, using once, few, many, or a class for an expanded clone.

>TRBV12-3/TRBV12-4|-|TRBJ1-3|-|11
TGTGCCAGTCGGGGTGGAAACACCATATATTTT
CASRGGNTIYF
>TRBV5-7|-|TRBJ2-5|-|11
TGTGCCAGCAGCTTGGTAGAGACCCAGTACTTC
CASSLVETQYF
>TRBV9|-|TRBJ1-4|-|14
TGTGCCAGCAGCGTAGAGGGGCTGGGTGAAAAACTGTTTTTT
CASSVEGLGEKLFF
>TRBV20-1|-|TRBJ1-5|-|15
TGCAGTGCTAGACTCCCCGGCAGGAGCAATCAGCCCCAGCATTTT
CSARLPGRSNQPQHF
>TRBV27|-|TRBJ2-5|-|14
TGTGCCAGCAGTTTGGCGGACCCCCAAGAGACCCAGTACTTC
CASSLADPQETQYF
>TRBV10-3|-|TRBJ1-1|-|15
TGTGCCATCAGTGAGTTCCCGGACGGGAACACTGAAGCTTTCTTT
CAISEFPDGNTEAFF
>TRBV5-1|-|TRBJ2-3|-|14
TGCGCCAGCAGCTTGGTATGGGGCGCAGATACGCAGTATTTT
CASSLVWGADTQYF
>TRBV12-3/TRBV12-4|-|TRBJ2-5|-|13
TGTGCCAGCAGTTTAATGGGGAGAGAGACCCAGTACTTC
CASSLMGRETQYF
>TRBV12-5|-|TRBJ1-1|few|13
TGTGCTAGTGGTTTGGGCAAGAACACTGAAGCTTTCTTT
CASGLGKNTEAFF
>TRBV28|-|TRBJ2-2|few|16
TGTGCCAGCACCCGCAGGGACACCTGGGGGACCGGGGAGCTGTTTTTT
CASTRRDTWGTGELFF
>TRBV5-6|-|TRBJ1-1|few|11
TGTGCCAGCAGCTTGAGCACTGAAGCTTTCTTT
CASSLSTEAFF
>TRBV14|-|TRBJ1-2|-|15
TGTGCCAGCAGCCAAGAGGTGACACCTGTGTATGGCTACACCTTC
CASSQEVTPVYGYTF
>TRBV4-3|-|TRBJ2-1|-|13
TGCGCCAGCAGCCTTCGATGGGACAATGAGCAGTTCTTC
CASSLRWDNEQFF
>TRBV12-3/TRBV12-4|TRBD1|TRBJ1-1|-|16
TGTGCCAGCAGTTTTCCCCGGACAGGGATTAACACTGAAGCTTTCTTT
CASSFPRTGINTEAFF
>TRBV7-9|TRBD2|TRBJ2-1|-|16
TGTGCCAGCAGCTTACCTAGCGGGGGGGCCCGCAATGAGCAGTTCTTC
CASSLPSGGARNEQFF
>TRBV14|-|TRBJ1-1|few|11
TGTGCCAGCAGCTTGATTGGGCCAGCTTTCTTT
CASSLIGPAFF
>TRBV20-1|-|TRBJ1-1|-|10
TGCAGTCAAGCCAACACTGAAGCTTTCTTT
CSQANTEAFF
>TRBV7-8|-|TRBJ1-6|-|14
TGTGCCAGCAGCACGAATGGAGTGAATTCACCCCTCCACTTT
CASSTNGVNSPLHF
>TRBV25-1|TRBD2|TRBJ2-1|-|16
TGTGCCAGCAGTGAAAGACTAGCGGGGTTGTACAATGAGCAGTTCTTC
CASSERLAGLYNEQFF
>TRBV29-1|-|TRBJ2-5|-|12
TGCAGCGTTAAGCCGGGCGGTGAGACCCAGTACTTC
CSVKPGGETQYF
>TRBV4-2|-|TRBJ2-1|few|14
TGTGCCAGCAGCCCAACGGCCGGAAACAATGAGCAGTTCTTC
CASSPTAGNNEQFF
>TRBV19|-|TRBJ1-1|few|14
TGTGCCAGTAGTCACAGGGTCTTAGGCGGTGAAGCTTTCTTT
CASSHRVLGGEAFF
>TRBV20-1|-|TRBJ1-1|-|15
TGCAGTGCTAGAGAACCAAACAGGGTGTGGGATGAAGCTTTCTTT
CSAREPNRVWDEAFF
>TRBV20-1|TRBD1|TRBJ1-1|-|17
TGCAGTGCGGAGCGTCCCGGGACAGGGGGCTTGAACTCTGAAGCTTTCTTT
CSAERPGTGGLNSEAFF
>TRBV7-2|-|TRBJ1-1|few|14
TGTGCCAGCAGCTCATACGGGGCCCCCACTGAAGCTTTCTTT
CASSSYGAPTEAFF
>TRBV13|TRBD1|TRBJ2-5|-|14
TGTGCCAGCAGCCAACAGGGGAGAGGGGAGACCCAGTACTTC
CASSQQGRGETQYF
>TRBV18|-|TRBJ1-2|-|14
TGTGCCAGCTCACCCTTGACAGACTACTATGGCTACACCTTC
CASSPLTDYYGYTF
>TRBV9|-|TRBJ2-5|-|13
TGTGCCAGCAGCGTAGATCCGGGGGAGACCCAGTACTTC
CASSVDPGETQYF
>TRBV27|-|TRBJ1-2|-|15
TGTGCCAGCAGTACTGACAGATCTTATAACTATGGCTACACCTTC
CASSTDRSYNYGYTF
>TRBV5-1|TRBD1|TRBJ1-2|once|13
TGCGCCAGCAGCCCGGGACAGTTGGATGGCTACACCTTC
CASSPGQLDGYTF
>TRBV3-1|TRBD1|TRBJ1-2|few|16
TGTGCCAGCAGCCAGATCGAGGACAGGGAAGAATATGGCTACACCTTC
CASSQIEDREEYGYTF
>TRBV27|-|TRBJ2-6|-|17
TGTGCCAGCAGTTTCGGGGGGCTTAGCTCTGGGGCCAACGTCCTGACTTTC
CASSFGGLSSGANVLTF
>TRBV6-5|-|TRBJ1-2|few|13
TGTGCCAGCAGTTACTTTCCGGGGGGAGGCTACACCTTC
CASSYFPGGGYTF